This T cell receptor beta chain was captured by sequencing in a study of shared clonotypes between healthy human individuals. Overall study results and limits: The four-donor shared clonotypes exceeded non-shared clonotypes in generation probability, with non-shared ones scoring lower.

As regards this clone: Its antigen is as yet unknown.

V was shortened by 1 base and J by 11 bases, with 14 bases between the two germline ends. The CDR3 sequence is 13 residues long. Germline CDR1 is WSHSY and CDR2 is SAAADI. Only in-frame clones appear in the TCRdb table, and some are missing; sequencing was by immunoSEQ multiplex PCR. Of 1.5 million to 1.9 million clones in the sample, 95% to 99% were seen once. The rearrangement joins TRBV10-2 to TRBJ1-1; D perhaps matches TRBD1 (5 bases). The TCR sequence derives from a man aged 30-40 years in good health. Material for sequencing was naive CD4+ T cells sorted from blood. Subset meaning: CD45RA+ positively selected. The CDR3 sequence: CASSEFSSRGAFF. The CDR3 DNA follows: TGCGCCAGCAGTGAGTTTTCTAGCCGGGGGGCTTTCTTT.